The source of this T cell receptor beta chain is a study of identical twins. One entry per CDR3 protein, called by TCRdb with MiXCR from the 5' RACE reads. The sample shows about 100,000 distinct CDR3 sequences, about 5.6% of them seen only once. V was trimmed by 1 base and J by 4 bases, leaving 13 bases between them. The CDR3 is 15 residues long. CDR1 and CDR2 (germline): SGHAT, FQNNGV. Regarding the study as a whole: Some out-of-frame alpha sequences were shared by twins, and these showed excess low generation probability.

This clonotype was detected only a few times. What it binds is unknown. The clonotype was recovered from a woman between 45 and 60 years old in good health. Material: memory T cells sorted from blood. The chain carries TRBV11-2 and TRBJ2-5; D tentatively fits TRBD1 or TRBD2 (5 bases each). The CDR3 sequence: CASSLGGTVGETQYF. The CDR3 DNA sequence: TGTGCCAGCAGCTTAGGAGGGACCGTGGGAGAGACCCAGTACTTC.